These 27 T cell receptor beta chains share one sample of origin, sequenced in a study of Graves' ophthalmopathy and Graves' hyperthyroidism. Amplified TCR beta CDR3 regions were obtained using RNA transcripts as template. Scientists carried out first-round RT-PCR using HTBI primers and then a second-round multiplex PCR. One entry per CDR3 protein results from TCRdb running MiXCR on the multiplex PCR reads. The sample has about 620,000 distinct CDR3 sequences, about 20% seen once. The specimen was peripheral blood. The receptors here all came from a woman aged 18-35 years with stable Graves' hyperthyroidism. Some clones in this sample may be carry-over from other donors' samples.

At least ten counts were recorded for this clonotype. This chain links TRBV6-1 with TRBJ2-2; D is ambiguous. Germline CDR1 and CDR2: MNHNS and SASEGT. Trimming stripped 1 base from V and 6 bases from J, with 12 bases between. The CDR3 extends over 15 amino acids. The CDR3 is CASSEGASRAGELFF. Written as DNA, the CDR3 is TGTGCCAGCAGTGAAGGGGCTAGTAGGGCCGGGGAGCTGTTTTTT.

The J gene is TRBJ2-5, the V gene TRBV4-1; 7 bases align to TRBD2. J was trimmed by 6 bases and V by 0 bases; bases with no gene match: 10. The CDR3 is 16 residues long. The germline CDR1 and CDR2 sequences are MGHRA and YSYEKL. CDR3 DNA sequence: TGCGCCAGCAGCCAAGATCTAAGGGAGGGCGGGAAGACCCAGTACTTC. It encodes CASSQDLREGGKTQYF.

This clonotype was found many times. The V call is TRBV24-1, the J call TRBJ2-2, with D hard to call. CDR1 is KGHDR and CDR2 is SFDVKD in the germline V gene. V lost 4 bases, J lost 5 bases, and 13 bases lay in between. There are 15 residues in the CDR3. The CDR3 coding sequence is TGTGCCACCAGTGACACCAGGCTGGGGACCGGGGAGCTGTTTTTT. Its protein product is CATSDTRLGTGELFF.

This clonotype occurred many times. This sequence joins TRBV7-2 and TRBJ1-6, with unresolved D. The V end was cut by 1 base, the J end by 7 bases, with 8 bases between. The germline V gene encodes CDR1 SGHTA and CDR2 FQGNSA. The CDR3 totals 14 residues. CDR3 protein: CASSLGVANSPLHF. The CDR3 nucleotides are TGTGCCAGCAGCTTAGGGGTGGCAAATTCACCCCTCCACTTT.

There are many counts of this clonotype. The chain uses TRBV20-1 and TRBJ2-7, with TRBD1 as a possible D gene (5 bases). With 3 bases removed from V and 1 base from J, the gap between germline ends came to 10 bases. CDR1 is DFQATT, CDR2 SNEGSKA, per germline (reference sequence). The CDR3 length is 13 residues. The CDR3 nucleotides read TGCAGTGCTAGGGCAGGGCAATCCTACGAGCAGTACTTC. Translating gives CSARAGQSYEQYF.

Remarks on this clonotype: This may come from a read error, since a much larger clone is one base off. The chain carries TRBV7-8 and TRBJ2-5; no firm D call. Germline CDR1 and CDR2: SGHVS and FQNEAQ. This CDR3 is 14 amino acids long. V was pared by 0 bases and J by 1 base, with 6 bases between. CDR3 in DNA: TGTGCCAGCAGCTTAGCCAGGACCCAAGAGACCCAGTACTTC. It encodes CASSLARTQETQYF.

This clonotype was detected ten times or more. The V and J genes are TRBV20-1 and TRBJ1-5, with D uncertain. The germline V gene has CDR1 DFQATT and CDR2 SNEGSKA (reference sequence). V lost 0 bases and J 11 bases, leaving 11 bases between the germline ends. The CDR3 length is 12 residues. CDR3 DNA: TGCAGTGCTAGAGATCCGAGGGCATCCCAGCATTTT. This encodes CSARDPRASQHF.

The sample holds many counts of this clonotype. The V call is TRBV6-1, the J call TRBJ1-1; TRBD1 might be the D (6 bases). Germline loops: CDR1 MNHNS, CDR2 SASEGT. V was cut by 6 bases and J by 4 bases, with 12 bases left in between. CDR3 length: 13 amino acids. This CDR3 reads CASRDIQGTEAFF. The CDR3 DNA sequence: TGTGCCAGCAGGGATATACAGGGCACTGAAGCTTTCTTT.

At least ten counts were recorded for this clonotype. V and J are TRBV12-3 or TRBV12-4 and TRBJ1-1; 11 positions match TRBD1. CDR3 size: 15 residues. J lost 4 bases, V lost 6 bases, and 7 bases had no gene match. The chain's CDR3 is CASSPGQGAVTEAFF. In DNA, the CDR3 is TGTGCCAGCAGCCCCGGACAGGGGGCGGTCACTGAAGCTTTCTTT.

V is TRBV6-1 and J is TRBJ1-6; D is undetermined. Germline V gene data show CDR1 as MNHNS and CDR2 as SASEGT. CDR3 length equals 14 residues. The ends were cut back, 6 bases at V and 0 bases at J, with 6 bases in the middle. CDR3 residues: CASRGSSYNSPLHF. The CDR3 DNA sequence: TGTGCCAGCAGGGGGAGCTCCTATAATTCACCCCTCCACTTT.

This clonotype has a count of ten or more. The chain carries TRBV19 and TRBJ1-5; weak D call: TRBD1 (6 bases). Trimming pared 6 bases from V and 4 bases from J, leaving 13 bases between. In germline, CDR1 is LNHDA, CDR2 SQIVND (reference sequence). The CDR3 has 14 residues. This CDR3 reads CASSETGFNQPQHF. In DNA, the CDR3 is TGTGCCAGTAGCGAAACAGGGTTTAATCAGCCCCAGCATTTT. Combining the CDR3 with reference TRBV19 and TRBJ1-5 gives the whole variable domain DGGITQSPKYLFRKEGQNVTLSCEQNLNHDAMYWYRQDPGQGLRLIYYSQIVNDFQKGDIAEGYSVSREKKESFPLTVTSAQKNPTAFYLCASSETGFNQPQHFGDGTRLSIL.

This sequence joins TRBV29-1 and TRBJ1-1, with 11 positions matching TRBD1. This CDR3 contains 13 residues. Trimming at V came to 6 bases and at J to 5 bases, leaving 5 bases not matched to a gene. Per germline, CDR1 SQVTM and CDR2 ANQGSEA. The CDR3 coding sequence is TGCAGCGTCCGGACAGGGGGCTGGACTGAAGCTTTCTTT. This codes for CSVRTGGWTEAFF.

The gene calls are TRBV27 and TRBJ2-7; D is unresolved. V lost 3 bases to trimming and J lost 3 bases, with 18 bases between them. Germline values: CDR1 MNHEY, CDR2 SMNVEV (reference sequence). The CDR3 covers 16 residues. The CDR3 DNA is TGTGCCAGCAGTTTTTCGGGCCTCGGGCCTGACTACGAGCAGTACTTC. Translating gives CASSFSGLGPDYEQYF.

V usage is TRBV6-1 and J usage is TRBJ2-5; 12 bases agree with TRBD2. Germline V CDR1 and CDR2: MNHNS, SASEGT. V lost 7 bases and J lost 5; bases outside the gene matches: 11. The CDR3 is 16 amino acids. The CDR3 DNA reads as TGTGCCAGCACCTCCGCCGGACTAGCGGGGCGTGAGACCCAGTACTTC. This sequence encodes CASTSAGLAGRETQYF.

This clonotype was seen once. The rearrangement uses TRBV20-1 and TRBJ2-7; 7 bases map to TRBD1. The germline CDR1 and CDR2 sequences are DFQATT and SNEGSKA (reference sequence). The J segment lost 2 bases and the V segment lost 6 bases, leaving 10 bases of the junction unmatched. The CDR3 is made up of 14 amino acids. The chain's CDR3 is CSALGQVNTYEQYF. Here the CDR3 DNA reads TGCAGTGCCCTCGGACAGGTGAACACCTACGAGCAGTACTTC.

This clonotype appeared many times. The V and J genes are TRBV6-1 and TRBJ2-7; D is tentatively TRBD1 or TRBD2 (5 bases each). Trimming removed 7 bases at V and 5 bases at J, with 18 bases between. CDR1 MNHNS and CDR2 SASEGT come from the germline V gene. The length of the CDR3 is 14 residues. The CDR3 bases are TGTGCCAGCAAAAGAACCGGGACCGGTAACGAGCAGTACTTC. Protein sequence: CASKRTGTGNEQYF.

The CDR3 nucleotides read TGTGCCAGCAGCCAAACTATTAGAGCGGTGGGCACCGGGGAGCTGTTTTTT. This translates into CASSQTIRAVGTGELFF. This chain uses TRBV12-3 or TRBV12-4 with TRBJ2-2, with D perhaps TRBD2 (5 bases). The germline V and J ends were trimmed by 6 bases and 4 bases, with 21 bases remaining between them. This CDR3 has 17 residues.

This clonotype was observed many times. CDR3 bases: TGCGTTAGCGGGAGGGGGGCCTACGAGCAGTACTTC. Translation: CVSGRGAYEQYF. The rearrangement links TRBV20-1 to TRBJ2-7, with 11 bases matching TRBD2. CDR3 size: 12 residues. Germline CDR1 and CDR2: DFQATT and SNEGSKA (reference sequence).

This clonotype was seen a few times. The chain combines TRBV29-1 with TRBJ2-5, with 9 bases fitting TRBD1. The length of the CDR3 is 15 residues. V gave up 4 bases and J gave up 5 bases; unmatched junction bases: 11. Looked up from germline, CDR1 is SQVTM and CDR2 is ANQGSEA. CDR3 bases: TGCAGCGTTGCCTTTGGGACAGGGATTTTGGAGACCCAGTACTTC. It is translated as CSVAFGTGILETQYF.

The rearrangement uses TRBV18 and TRBJ1-5; 9 nucleotides line up with TRBD1. The junction had 14 bases not matched to a gene; V was cut back by 6 bases and J by 5 bases. The CDR3 consists of 17 residues. CDR1 and CDR2 from the germline V gene are KGHSH and LQKENI. The DNA of the CDR3 is TGTGCCAGCTCCCGCGAACGACAGGGGGGGTTTGATCAGCCCCAGCATTTT. This encodes CASSRERQGGFDQPQHF.

This clonotype occurred many times. A much more abundant neighbour one base away suggests this may be a read error. V and J are TRBV25-1 and TRBJ2-7; TRBD1 aligns across 7 bases. Germline V lookup: CDR1 MGHDK, CDR2 SYGVNS. Trimming removed 7 bases from V and 0 bases from J; junction bases left unmatched: 3. The length of the CDR3 is 13 residues. The CDR3 sequence is CASIRDSSYEQYF. The CDR3 nucleotides read TGTGCCAGCATCCGGGACAGCTCCTACGAGCAGTACTTC.

Remarks on this clonotype: A much larger clone differs from this one at a single base, so this may be a read error. The missing conserved phenylalanine or tryptophan at the end of this CDR3 makes a read error likely. The rearrangement uses TRBV20-1 and TRBJ1-3; D ambiguous. Trimming pared 4 bases from V and 9 bases from J, leaving 10 bases between. The CDR3 contains 11 residues. Germline-derived CDR1 and CDR2 are DFQATT and SNEGSKA (reference sequence). CDR3 protein: CSAMGRTTIYV. The DNA for the CDR3 is TGCAGTGCTATGGGCCGGACCACCATATATGTT.

The rearrangement joins TRBV3-1 to TRBJ1-5; D uncertain. The V end was cut by 8 bases, the J end by 5 bases, with 10 bases between. The germline V gene has CDR1 LGHDT and CDR2 YNNKEL (reference sequence). The CDR3 loop spans 12 amino acids. CDR3 region: CASVLGHQPQHF. CDR3 nucleotide sequence: TGTGCCAGCGTCCTAGGTCATCAGCCCCAGCATTTT.

This clonotype has only a few counts. This sequence may be a read error, since a much larger clone differs from it by one base. The V and J genes are TRBV29-1 and TRBJ1-1; D is possibly TRBD1 (5 bases). Germline V gene sequence: CDR1 SQVTM, CDR2 ANQGSEA. The CDR3 contains 14 residues. Here the CDR3 DNA reads TGCAGCGTTGAACTTCAGGGTGGGAGCACTGAAGCTTGCTTT. It codes for CSVELQGGSTEACF.

This clonotype has only one observation. The chain's CDR3 is CSSGQGAFGYTF. The DNA for the CDR3 is TGCAGCTCGGGACAGGGGGCTTTTGGCTACACCTTC. This chain uses TRBV29-1 with TRBJ1-2, with 12 bases identical to TRBD1. The CDR3 is made up of 12 amino acids. The germline V gene has CDR1 SQVTM and CDR2 ANQGSEA. V was clipped by 8 bases and J by 7 bases; unmatched bases: 5.

This clonotype was found many times. The chain links TRBV6-1 to TRBJ1-2, with TRBD1 matching 7 bases. In germline, CDR1 is MNHNS, CDR2 SASEGT. J lost 5 bases, V lost 4 bases, and 16 bases had no gene match. The CDR3 has 17 residues. CDR3 in amino acids: CASSVAGTVSLGYGYTF. The CDR3 region has the DNA TGTGCCAGCAGTGTAGCCGGGACAGTATCCTTGGGATATGGCTACACCTTC.

The chain combines TRBV19 with TRBJ1-1; D is ambiguous. The CDR3 spans 13 residues. CDR1 and CDR2 (germline): LNHDA, SQIVND (reference sequence). V lost 1 base and J 4 bases, leaving 7 bases between the germline ends. The CDR3 DNA follows: TGTGCCAGTAGTATAGGGGAAGGCACTGAAGCTTTCTTT. Translated: CASSIGEGTEAFF.